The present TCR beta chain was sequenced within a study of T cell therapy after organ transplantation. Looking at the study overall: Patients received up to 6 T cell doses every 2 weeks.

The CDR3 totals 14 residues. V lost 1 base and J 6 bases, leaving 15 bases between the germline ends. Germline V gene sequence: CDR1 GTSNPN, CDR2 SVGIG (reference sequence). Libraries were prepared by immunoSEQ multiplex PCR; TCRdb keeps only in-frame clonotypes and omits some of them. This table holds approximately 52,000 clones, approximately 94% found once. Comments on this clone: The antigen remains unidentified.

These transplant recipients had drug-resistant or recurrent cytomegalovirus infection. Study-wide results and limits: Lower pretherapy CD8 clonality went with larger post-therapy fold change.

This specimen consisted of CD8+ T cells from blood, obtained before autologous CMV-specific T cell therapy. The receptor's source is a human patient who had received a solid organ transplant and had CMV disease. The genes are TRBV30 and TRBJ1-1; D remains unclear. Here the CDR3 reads CAWSETSGGAEAFF. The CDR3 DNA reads TGTGCCTGGAGTGAGACATCCGGAGGTGCTGAAGCTTTCTTT.